These 22 T cell receptor beta chains share one sample of origin, sequenced in a study of blood T cell repertoires in COVID-19. Assay used: immunoSEQ multiplex PCR; TCRdb lists only in-frame clones, some missing. The sample carries around 44,000 clones, roughly 90% recorded once. Sequences were obtained from peripheral blood. These TCRs come from a human donor in a cohort sampled during active COVID-19.

The chain is built from TRBV4-3 and TRBJ2-1, with 7 positions matching TRBD2. This CDR3 comprises 16 residues. Germline CDR1 LGHNA, CDR2 YSLEER. Unmatched junction bases numbered 3, after V lost 0 bases and J lost 1 base. Written as DNA, the CDR3 is TGCGCCAGCAGCCAAGATACGGGGGGATCCTACAATGAGCAGTTCTTC. It specifies CASSQDTGGSYNEQFF.

The chain is built from TRBV7-2 and TRBJ2-1; 9 bases are shared with TRBD1. V lost 5 bases, J lost 6 bases, and 5 bases stayed unmatched. Germline loops: CDR1 SGHTA, CDR2 FQGNSA. This CDR3 is built from 14 residues. The CDR3 DNA sequence: TGTGCCAGCAGCCTGGACAGGGGAGGCAATGAGCAGTTCTTC. It yields the protein CASSLDRGGNEQFF.

The V call is TRBV7-2, the J call TRBJ1-2; no reliable D call. The CDR3 contains 14 residues. Deletions cut 1 base from V and 4 bases from J, with 10 bases between. Looked up from germline, CDR1 is SGHTA and CDR2 is FQGNSA. This CDR3 is CASSLVERFYGYTF. The CDR3 DNA reads TGTGCCAGCAGCTTAGTTGAGAGATTCTATGGCTACACCTTC.

The chain uses TRBV6-2 or TRBV6-3 and TRBJ1-1; possibly TRBD1 for D (6 bases). Germline CDR1 MNHEY, CDR2 SVGEGT. This CDR3 has 16 amino acids. V gave up 0 bases and J gave up 0 bases, with 11 bases separating them. CDR3 residues: CASSYSIRQVNTEAFF. Here the CDR3 DNA reads TGTGCCAGCAGTTACTCGATACGACAGGTGAACACTGAAGCTTTCTTT.

The J gene is TRBJ2-7, the V gene TRBV19; TRBD1 matches 8 bases. V shed 5 bases and J 1 base; nucleotides not matched to a gene: 10. Germline loops: CDR1 LNHDA, CDR2 SQIVND (reference sequence). The CDR3 contains 16 residues. The CDR3: CASSSPRGRKSYEQYF. The CDR3 region has the DNA TGTGCCAGTAGTTCCCCCAGGGGGCGGAAATCCTACGAGCAGTACTTC.

J is TRBJ2-1 and V is TRBV11-2; the D is unclear. CDR1 and CDR2 (germline): SGHAT, FQNNGV. The CDR3 consists of 12 residues. V was trimmed by 1 base and J by 6 bases, leaving 4 bases between them. In DNA form, the CDR3 reads TGTGCCAGCAGCTTAGCGTTCAATGAGCAGTTCTTC. Translated: CASSLAFNEQFF.

This clone was seen only once. The gene calls are TRBV2 and TRBJ2-7, with 11 bases identical to TRBD1. With V trimmed by 7 bases and J by 6 bases, 8 bases remained unmatched. Per the germline V gene, CDR1 is SNHLY and CDR2 is FYNNEI. The CDR3 totals 14 residues. In nucleotides, the CDR3 is TGTGCCAGCAACTCACCGGGACAGGGGGTCGAGCAGTACTTC. This codes for CASNSPGQGVEQYF.

The V and J genes are TRBV30 and TRBJ1-2, with TRBD1 matching over 7 bases. The CDR3 loop spans 13 amino acids. V gave up 4 bases and J gave up 7 bases; unmatched junction bases: 9. Germline V gene data show CDR1 as GTSNPN and CDR2 as SVGIG (reference sequence). CDR3 amino acids: CAWTPSRGLGYTF. The CDR3 DNA reads as TGTGCCTGGACACCTTCTAGGGGGCTTGGCTACACCTTC.

The rearrangement uses TRBV6-2 or TRBV6-3 and TRBJ1-2; D is uncertain. V gave up 5 bases and J gave up 6 bases, with 19 bases separating them. CDR1 and CDR2 (germline): MNHEY, SVGEGT. This CDR3 region has 15 residues. The CDR3 region is CASSARQGPVHGYTF. The CDR3 DNA reads TGTGCCAGCAGTGCCAGACAAGGTCCGGTCCATGGCTACACCTTC.

This chain joins TRBV7-9 and TRBJ1-1, with D possibly matching TRBD1 (5 bases). The CDR3 covers 13 residues. V was cut by 5 bases and J by 5 bases, with 12 bases left in between. CDR1 is SEHNR and CDR2 is FQNEAQ in the germline V gene (reference sequence). The CDR3 reads CASSRGLDTEAFF. CDR3 bases: TGTGCCAGCAGCCGGGGACTGGATACTGAAGCTTTCTTT. Combining the CDR3 with reference TRBV7-9 and TRBJ1-1 gives the whole variable domain DTGVSQNPRHKITKRGQNVTFRCDPISEHNRLYWYRQTLGQGPEFLTYFQNEAQLEKSRLLSDRFSAERPKGSFSTLEIQRTEQGDSAMYLCASSRGLDTEAFFGQGTRLTVV.

The rearrangement joins TRBV2 to TRBJ2-1; TRBD1 matches at 8 bases. CDR1 and CDR2 from the germline V gene are SNHLY and FYNNEI. This CDR3 has 14 amino acids. V shed 3 bases, J shed 3 bases, and the junction held 1 base outside the gene matches. DNA of the CDR3: TGTGCCAGCAGTGAGACAGGGGACTACAATGAGCAGTTCTTC. It yields the protein CASSETGDYNEQFF.

This clone appeared once. The gene calls are TRBV20-1 and TRBJ2-5; D call uncertain. The CDR3 consists of 11 residues. The V gene lost 3 bases and the J gene lost 5 bases, with 7 bases spanning the gap. Germline assignment: CDR1 DFQATT and CDR2 SNEGSKA (reference sequence). The CDR3 spells CSASIGETQYF. The CDR3 DNA is TGCAGTGCTAGTATCGGGGAGACCCAGTACTTC.

The chain uses TRBV5-1 and TRBJ1-2; 9 bases are shared with TRBD1. J was trimmed by 4 bases and V by 4 bases; bases with no gene match: 5. CDR3 size: 14 residues. Germline values: CDR1 SGHRS, CDR2 YFSETQ. CDR3 region: CASSNPGQGYGYTF. The CDR3 coding sequence is TGCGCCAGCAGCAACCCGGGACAGGGCTATGGCTACACCTTC.

The CDR3 DNA sequence: TGTGCCAGCCTCCCGAGGACACTCACAGATACGCAGTATTTT. Translating gives CASLPRTLTDTQYF. The chain couples TRBV6-5 to TRBJ2-3; D may be TRBD1 (5 bases). V was shortened by 8 bases and J by 2 bases, with 14 bases between the two germline ends. Germline values: CDR1 MNHEY, CDR2 SVGAGI. The CDR3 consists of 14 residues.

This chain uses TRBV9 with TRBJ2-7; no definite D call. CDR1 and CDR2 (germline): SGDLS, YYNGEE. The ends were cut back, 0 bases at V and 0 bases at J, with 10 bases in the middle. The CDR3 spans 15 residues. CDR3 sequence: CASSVGQLSSYEQYF. CDR3 sequence (DNA): TGTGCCAGCAGCGTAGGGCAGTTAAGCTCCTACGAGCAGTACTTC. Filled out from reference TRBV9 and TRBJ2-7, the complete variable domain reads DSGVTQTPKHLITATGQRVTLRCSPRSGDLSVYWYQQSLDQGLQFLIQYYNGEERAKGNILERFSAQQFPDLHSELNLSSLELGDSALYFCASSVGQLSSYEQYFGPGTRLTVT.

With respect to this clone: An end of the junction does not agree with germline; a read error may underlie this. The rearrangement uses TRBV7-2 and TRBJ2-1; 7 bases line up with TRBD1. The CDR3 is made up of 10 amino acids. Germline lookup yields CDR1 SGHTA and CDR2 FQGNSA. CDR3 nucleotide sequence: TGTGCCAGCAGCATAGCTGGACAGGTCTTC. This encodes CASSIAGQVF.

This chain connects TRBV6-1 to TRBJ2-3, with D perhaps matching TRBD1 (6 bases). In germline, CDR1 is MNHNS, CDR2 SASEGT. The CDR3 extends over 17 amino acids. Trimming took off 1 base at V and 2 bases at J, with 16 bases between the two ends. The CDR3 spells CASSEEARTGITDTQYF. Here the CDR3 DNA reads TGTGCCAGCAGTGAAGAAGCCAGAACAGGGATCACAGATACGCAGTATTTT.

The chain carries TRBV7-9 and TRBJ2-1; TRBD2 agrees at 11 bases. From germline, CDR1 is SEHNR and CDR2 FQNEAQ (reference sequence). Unmatched junction bases numbered 10, after V lost 1 base and J lost 2 bases. This CDR3 has 19 residues. The DNA of the CDR3 is TGTGCCAGCAGCTTAGTCTCAACATTAGCGGGAGGGCCCTACAATGAGCAGTTCTTC. As protein: CASSLVSTLAGGPYNEQFF.

The chain carries TRBV5-1 and TRBJ2-3, with 8 bases matching TRBD1. Per germline, CDR1 SGHRS and CDR2 YFSETQ. CDR3 size: 15 residues. V trimming: 4 bases; J trimming: 1 base; junction bases outside the gene matches: 5. The CDR3 DNA reads TGCGCCAGCAGCCCCGGACAGGGTGGCACAGATACGCAGTATTTT. Its protein is CASSPGQGGTDTQYF. The full variable domain, rest sourced from reference TRBV5-1 and TRBJ2-3, is KAGVTQTPRYLIKTRGQQVTLSCSPISGHRSVSWYQQTPGQGLQFLFEYFSETQRNKGNFPGRFSGRQFSNSRSEMNVSTLELGDSALYLCASSPGQGGTDTQYFGPGTRLTVL.

This chain uses TRBV15 with TRBJ1-1; TRBD1 agrees at 7 bases. The trim removed 1 base at V and 5 bases at J, leaving 7 bases unmatched. CDR1 is LNHNV and CDR2 is YYDKDF in the germline V gene (reference sequence). This CDR3 has 15 residues. The CDR3 spells CATSRGNRGTTEAFF. The CDR3 DNA sequence: TGTGCCACCAGCAGAGGGAACAGGGGAACGACTGAAGCTTTCTTT.

The chain joins TRBV12-3 or TRBV12-4 to TRBJ1-2; possibly TRBD1 for D (6 bases). The CDR3 covers 13 residues. V dropped 5 bases and J dropped 8 bases, with 15 bases sitting between them. CDR3 coding DNA: TGTGCCAGCAGTCTCCGGGACACCGGGGGCTACACCTTC. It yields the protein CASSLRDTGGYTF.

The chain uses TRBV6-5 and TRBJ1-5; 9 nucleotides agree with TRBD1. This CDR3 has 13 residues. After removal of 8 bases from V and 6 bases from J, the junction contained 5 bases not matched to a gene. Germline values: CDR1 MNHEY, CDR2 SVGAGI. The CDR3: CASGGQGGQPQHF. Written as DNA, the CDR3 is TGTGCCAGCGGGGGACAGGGAGGTCAGCCCCAGCATTTT.